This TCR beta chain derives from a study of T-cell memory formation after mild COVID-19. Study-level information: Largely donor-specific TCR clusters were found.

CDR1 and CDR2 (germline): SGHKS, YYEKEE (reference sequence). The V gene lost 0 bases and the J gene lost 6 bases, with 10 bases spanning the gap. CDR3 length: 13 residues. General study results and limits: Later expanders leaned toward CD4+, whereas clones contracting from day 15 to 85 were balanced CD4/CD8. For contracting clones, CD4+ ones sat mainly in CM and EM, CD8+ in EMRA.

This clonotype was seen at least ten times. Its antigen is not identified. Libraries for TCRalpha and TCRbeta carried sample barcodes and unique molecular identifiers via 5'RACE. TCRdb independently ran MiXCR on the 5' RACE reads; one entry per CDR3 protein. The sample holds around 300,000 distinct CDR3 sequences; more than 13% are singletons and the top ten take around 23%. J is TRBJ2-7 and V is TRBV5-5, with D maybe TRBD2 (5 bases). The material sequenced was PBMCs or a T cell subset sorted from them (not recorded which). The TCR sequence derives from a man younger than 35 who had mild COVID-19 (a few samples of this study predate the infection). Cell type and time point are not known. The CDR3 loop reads CASSLGVSVEQYF. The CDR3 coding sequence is TGTGCCAGCAGCTTGGGGGTTAGCGTCGAGCAGTACTTC.